This T cell receptor beta chain was profiled in a study of human T cells and chemical hapten exposure. The wider study: Mainly, slight library volume differences in the pool made TCR yields vary.

The authors' total RNA extraction used unfractionated whole blood. Germline V CDR1 and CDR2: MGHRA, YSYEKL. Trimming shortened V by 0 bases and J by 4 bases, and 18 bases separated the two germline ends. This CDR3 contains 17 residues. Study-level results: No change in TCRs above 1 in 1000 frequency was produced by DPC sensitization.

It was the library that attached unique molecular identifiers to individual cDNA molecules. Original processing notes: Over 95,000 TCRs per sample was the median, with a range of roughly 23,224 to 750,000. TCRdb called the reads again in MiXCR, with one record for every CDR3 protein. These V and J calls rely on TCRdb rather than the paper's analysis. Among about 120,000 distinct CDR3 sequences listed, approximately 9.3% were seen once. This clonotype was recorded a few times. Its target is not known. The J gene is TRBJ1-2, the V gene TRBV4-1; D is uncertain. The clonotype was recovered from a human donor in good health. Some clones in this sample may be carry-over from other donors' samples. Specimen: whole blood. The CDR3 coding sequence is TGCGCCAGCAGCCAAGAGTCAAACTCGGGGATGAGCTATGGCTACACCTTC. Protein sequence: CASSQESNSGMSYGYTF.